This T cell receptor beta chain stems from a study of blood T cell repertoires in COVID-19. Study-wide context: Samples taken during acute and convalescent COVID-19 were collected in the United States, Italy and Spain.

The repertoire was sequenced with immunoSEQ multiplex PCR; TCRdb's copy has only in-frame clones and lacks some. The sample records 20,000 to 30,000 clones, under 90% being singletons. This TCR was sampled from a human donor in a cohort sampled during active COVID-19. Sample: peripheral blood.

CDR3 bases: TGTGCCAGCAGCAGGACCCTCACTAGCGCTTCTAGCACAGATACGCAGTATTTT. The encoded protein is CASSRTLTSASSTDTQYF. The chain links TRBV4-2 to TRBJ2-3, with 7 bases fitting TRBD2. This CDR3 is built from 18 residues. The germline CDR1 and CDR2 sequences are LGHNA and YNFKEQ. The ends lost 5 bases at V and 0 bases at J; junction bases unmatched: 14.